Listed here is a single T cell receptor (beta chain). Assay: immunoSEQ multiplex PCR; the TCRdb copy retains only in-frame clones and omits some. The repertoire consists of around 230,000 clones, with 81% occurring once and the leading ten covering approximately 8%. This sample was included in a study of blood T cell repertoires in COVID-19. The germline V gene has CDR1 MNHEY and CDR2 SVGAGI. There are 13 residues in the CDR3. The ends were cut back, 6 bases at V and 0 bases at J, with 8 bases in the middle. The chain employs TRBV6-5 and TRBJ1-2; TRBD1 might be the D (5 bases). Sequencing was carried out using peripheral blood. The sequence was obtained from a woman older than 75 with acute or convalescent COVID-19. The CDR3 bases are TGTGCCAGCAGAGCGACAGCTAACTATGGCTACACCTTC. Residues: CASRATANYGYTF.